The clone carrying this T cell receptor beta chain is medium-sized. Antigen unknown. The data were obtained in a study of spatial heterogeneity in lung cancer. Study-wide results and caveats: Ubiquitous expanded tumor TCRs showed up in blood more at resection than follow-up.

Sample time point: sample taken at primary tumor resection. In each case, whole RNA from tumor, nontumor lung or frozen PBMC was sequenced unsorted. V gave up 7 bases and J gave up 5 bases, with 14 bases separating them. CDR3 length: 13 residues. Germline lookup yields CDR1 LNHDA and CDR2 SQIVND (reference sequence). TCRdb called the 5' RACE reads again in MiXCR, with one record for every CDR3 protein. The sample records over 7,000 distinct CDR3 sequences, roughly 19% being singletons. This receptor was obtained from a female donor with early-stage non-small cell lung cancer. The sample here was PBMCs, taken at surgery. V is TRBV19 and J is TRBJ2-5; D possibly uses TRBD1 or TRBD2 (5 bases each). CDR3 in amino acids: CASIGEPSETQYF. The CDR3 region has the DNA TGTGCCAGTATAGGGGAGCCTTCGGAGACCCAGTACTTC.